This T cell receptor (beta chain) appears in the sequencing data of a study of shared clonotypes between healthy human individuals. Genomic DNA of each subset was evenly split across several immunoSEQ plates. Sequencing was performed with immunoSEQ multiplex PCR; in TCRdb, only in-frame clones are kept and a portion is missing. Here the sample spans about 750,000 clones, nearly 95% being singletons. Study-level results: Researchers sampled blood only, noting tissue repertoires likely differ.

Points on this clone: Its specificity is not known.

CD45RO-negative CD8 cells positively selected for CCR7 made up the naive population, which excluded terminally differentiated effector memory CD45RA+ cells. The specimen sequenced was naive CD8+ T cells sorted from blood. The TCR comes from a man younger than 40 in good health.

CDR3 nucleotides: TGTGCCAGCAGTTTCAGGGGGCTGGATACGCAGTATTTT. Encoded protein: CASSFRGLDTQYF. The chain links TRBV6-6 to TRBJ2-3; 8 bases line up with TRBD1. This CDR3 is built from 13 residues. V shed 4 bases, J shed 6 bases, and the junction held 3 bases outside the gene matches. The V gene's germline CDR1 is MNHNY and CDR2 SVGAGI (reference sequence).